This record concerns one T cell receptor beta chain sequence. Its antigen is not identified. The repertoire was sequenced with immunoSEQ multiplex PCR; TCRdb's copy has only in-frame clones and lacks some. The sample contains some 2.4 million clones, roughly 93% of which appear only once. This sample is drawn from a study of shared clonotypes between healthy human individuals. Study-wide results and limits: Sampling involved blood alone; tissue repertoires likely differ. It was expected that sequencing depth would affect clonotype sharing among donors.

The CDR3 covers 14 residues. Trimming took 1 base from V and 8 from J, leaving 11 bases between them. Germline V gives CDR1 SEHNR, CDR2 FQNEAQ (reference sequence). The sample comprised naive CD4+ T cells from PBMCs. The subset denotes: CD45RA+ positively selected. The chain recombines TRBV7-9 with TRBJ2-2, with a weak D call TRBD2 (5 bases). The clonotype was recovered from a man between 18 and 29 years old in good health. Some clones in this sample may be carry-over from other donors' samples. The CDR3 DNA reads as TGTGCCAGCAGCTTAGAGGTTCTAGCAGGGGAGCTGTTTTTT. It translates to CASSLEVLAGELFF.